This TCR beta chain was documented in a study of OX40 agonist ivuxolimab in advanced cancers. Some background on the complete study: Ivuxolimab was an agonistic, fully human IgG2 monoclonal antibody directed against OX40 (CD134), a costimulatory receptor. Intravenous ivuxolimab was administered to patients every 2 weeks at six dose levels: 0.01, 0.1, 0.3, 1.5, 3 and 10 mg/kg. Of the approximately 53 patients in dose escalation, 19 had hepatocellular carcinoma, around 15 had melanoma, 9 had renal cell carcinoma and 9 had head and neck cancer. In the dose-escalation cohort, 82.7% of patients were male, and the mean age was approximately 64 years, with a range of roughly 23 to 85. Prior anti-PD-1, anti-PD-L1 or anti-CTLA-4 therapy was permitted, and checkpoint inhibitors had been received by around 40% of dose-escalation patients. Three dose-escalation patients achieved partial responses, one with hepatocellular carcinoma and two with cutaneous melanoma. The purpose of peripheral TCRbeta sequencing was to test whether ivuxolimab changed TCR sequence diversity and led to clonal T-cell expansion. The paper describes the monotherapy dose-escalation part (N = 52 patients) of the phase I trial of ivuxolimab.

For sequencing of the TCRbeta CDR3 region, genomic DNA was extracted from the sorted cells. The immunoSEQ Assay was used to sequence the TCRbeta CDR3 regions. The table was pulled from immuneACCESS by TCRdb, which kept in-frame rearrangements only. Such tables lose some clones; where checked, under half of the loss comes from unresolved V genes, and the rest has no known cause. Across this sample there are tens of thousands of clones, with about 90% seen only once. Jointly, the top ten make up approximately 0.3% of the sample. Patients with autoimmune disease history or receiving systemic immunosuppression were excluded from the trial. Peripheral blood for TCR sequencing was collected from all dose cohorts at baseline, on cycle 4 day 1, and on cycle 7 day 1. The samples were taken from a phase I, first-in-human, multicenter, open-label dose-escalation trial of ivuxolimab. The trial enrolled adults with locally advanced or metastatic head and neck squamous cell, hepatocellular, melanoma or renal cell carcinoma. Before TCR sequencing, CD4+ T cells and CD8+ T cells from peripheral blood were sorted into separate populations.

In the case of this clone: The antigen it recognizes is unknown. Per-base qualities were not stored, and no clone one base away is much larger.

Trimming costs V 2 bases and J 2 bases, and their ends lie 18 bases apart. The germline V gene supplies CDR1 KGHSH and CDR2 LQKENI. Including cysteine and phenylalanine, the CDR3 has 17 amino acids. Only the CDR3 region is kept as DNA, spanning 51 bases read in frame from base 1. What the work shows at the level of the full study, not this receptor alone: Antigen specificity was not determined for the clonally expanded peripheral T cells. At doses of 0.1 to 3.0 mg/kg, clonal expansion of both CD4+ and CD8+ T cells in blood was seen between baseline and week 6. On average, CD8+ T cells showed more expanded clones than CD4+ T cells after ivuxolimab. Low levels of normalized T-cell clonal expansion were also seen in some patients who did not respond. In partial responders in the 0.1-3.0 mg/kg groups, normalized peripheral clonal expansion was found to be among the lowest, especially among CD8+ T cells.

The chain is encoded by TRBV18 joined to TRBJ1-1; a tentative D match to TRBD1 spans 6 bases. The material was CD4+ or CD8+ T cells sorted from blood, obtained in a trial of the OX40 agonist ivuxolimab. This clonotype originated in an adult with an advanced solid tumor such as melanoma, head and neck, liver or kidney cancer. CDR3 loop: CASSPVLYREANTEAFF. The base sequence is TGTGCCAGCTCACCAGTTCTCTACAGGGAGGCAAACACTGAAGCTTTCTTT.